These T cell receptor beta chains were read from a single sample in a study of T-cell reconstitution after alpha-beta-depleted transplantation in children. TCRdb independently ran MiXCR on the PCR reads; one entry per CDR3 protein. This table has about 500,000 distinct CDR3 sequences, more than 9.5% appearing once. The source was PBMCs, mostly from graft donor cells, collected 180 days after TCRalphabeta/CD19-depleted stem cell transplant. These TCRs come from a female patient aged 2-10 years who had a stem cell transplant for aplastic anemia, so the T cells may come from the graft donor. The CDR3 runs from the conserved cysteine through the conserved F or W. Each record gives: V gene, J gene, clone size, D gene, CDR3 protein, CDR3 DNA. The D gene is left open where the match is weak. A clone size is listed for some rows: how often the clone was seen (once, few, many), or a class if it is expanded.

>TRBV19|TRBJ1-2|few|TRBD1
CASSLPGTANYGYTF
TGTGCCAGTAGCTTACCTGGGACAGCTAACTATGGCTACACCTTC
>TRBV4-1|TRBJ2-4|few|NA
CASSQVGGGRAKNIQYF
TGCGCCAGCAGCCAAGTAGGGGGAGGGAGGGCCAAAAACATTCAGTACTTC
>TRBV19|TRBJ2-1|NA|NA
CASSIYYLGPYNEQFF
TGTGCCAGTAGTATATACTACCTCGGACCCTACAATGAGCAGTTCTTC
>TRBV15|TRBJ2-1|NA|NA
CATSRFGTPSYNEQFF
TGTGCCACCAGCAGATTCGGGACTCCCTCCTACAATGAGCAGTTCTTC
>TRBV20-1|TRBJ1-2|NA|NA
CSAAGDYGYTF
TGCAGTGCTGCAGGGGACTATGGCTACACCTTC
>TRBV2|TRBJ2-3|few|TRBD1
CASREQGASADTQYF
TGTGCCAGCAGGGAACAGGGGGCGTCGGCAGATACGCAGTATTTT
>TRBV27|TRBJ2-3|few|NA
CASSFLQSTDTQYF
TGTGCCAGCAGTTTCCTCCAGAGCACAGATACGCAGTATTTT
>TRBV18|TRBJ2-7|NA|NA
CASSPWTPRAYEQYF
TGTGCCAGCTCACCATGGACGCCCCGTGCCTACGAGCAGTACTTC
>TRBV5-1|TRBJ2-1|NA|TRBD2
CASSYPGTSNNEQFF
TGCGCCAGCAGCTATCCCGGGACTAGCAACAATGAGCAGTTCTTC
>TRBV12-3/TRBV12-4|TRBJ2-2|few|NA
CASSLWAPGELFF
TGTGCCAGCAGTTTATGGGCGCCCGGGGAGCTGTTTTTT
>TRBV20-1|TRBJ2-7|few|NA
CSATGTETYEQYF
TGCAGTGCTACCGGGACGGAGACTTACGAGCAGTACTTC
>TRBV2|TRBJ1-5|few|TRBD1
CASQGVQGGPQHF
TGTGCCAGCCAGGGAGTACAGGGGGGGCCCCAGCATTTT
>TRBV3-1|TRBJ2-5|NA|NA
CASSQEAGTEETQYF
TGTGCCAGCAGCCAAGAAGCCGGGACGGAAGAGACCCAGTACTTC